Listed below are T cell receptor beta chains from one sample, sequenced in a study of a mutant IDH1 vaccine in newly diagnosed glioma. Profiled with immunoSEQ multiplex PCR; TCRdb holds only in-frame clones, not every one. The sample has some 64,000 clones, approximately 84% seen once. Their cognate antigens are unknown. The input for sequencing was PBMCs, taken from a glioma patient whose treatment included an IDH1 peptide vaccine. The receptor source for this set is a woman in her forties or fifties with glioma. Both conserved end residues are part of each CDR3. Fields, in order: V gene, J gene, D gene, clone size, CDR3 DNA, CDR3 protein. A D gene is named only where the DNA matches it firmly. Clone sizes are given selectively: once, few, many, or a class where the clone is expanded.

V: TRBV5-1
J: TRBJ2-7
D: -
size: -
DNA: TGCGCCAGCAGCTTGGAAAGGCCTTCCTACGAGCAGTACTTC
CDR3: CASSLERPSYEQYF

V: TRBV4-3
J: TRBJ2-1
D: -
size: -
DNA: TGCGCCAGCAGCCAGGCTTCAGGGCGCCCCTACAATGAGCAGTTCTTC
CDR3: CASSQASGRPYNEQFF

V: TRBV6-1
J: TRBJ2-3
D: -
size: -
DNA: TGTGCCAGCAGTGTGGGTAGTATCACGGATACGCAGTATTTT
CDR3: CASSVGSITDTQYF

V: TRBV5-1
J: TRBJ1-6
D: -
size: -
DNA: TGCGCCAGCAGCTTGTTAACAGCTAGCTCCTATAATTCACCCCTCCACTTT
CDR3: CASSLLTASSYNSPLHF

V: TRBV7-9
J: TRBJ1-2
D: -
size: -
DNA: TGTGCCAGCAGCCTTAAGATGGGCGAACACTATGGCTACACCTTC
CDR3: CASSLKMGEHYGYTF

V: TRBV30
J: TRBJ2-7
D: -
size: -
DNA: TGTGCCTGGAAAGGTACGGGCCTTAACCCCATCCTAATTGACGAGCAGTACTTC
CDR3: CAWKGTGLNPILIDEQYF

V: TRBV5-1
J: TRBJ2-3
D: -
size: -
DNA: TGCGCCAGCAGCTCGGCGTCCACAGATACGCAGTATTTT
CDR3: CASSSASTDTQYF

V: TRBV6-6
J: TRBJ2-2
D: TRBD2
size: -
DNA: TGTGCCACCAGCGGGGGGCGGCACACCGGGGAGCTGTTTTTT
CDR3: CATSGGRHTGELFF

V: TRBV27
J: TRBJ1-2
D: -
size: -
DNA: TGTGCCAGCAGTTTATCTCCTTACATTAACTATGGCTACACCTTC
CDR3: CASSLSPYINYGYTF

V: TRBV5-1
J: TRBJ1-1
D: TRBD1
size: -
DNA: TGCGCCAGCAGCGGCGGACAGGGGAACACTGAAGCTTTCTTT
CDR3: CASSGGQGNTEAFF

V: TRBV9
J: TRBJ1-2
D: -
size: -
DNA: TGTGCCAGCAGCCTTGGGGGGACATCCCCCTATGGCTACACCTTC
CDR3: CASSLGGTSPYGYTF

V: TRBV10-3
J: TRBJ1-1
D: -
size: -
DNA: TGTGCCATCAGTACCCGCCCCGGGGGGAGTATGAACACTGAAGCTTTCTTT
CDR3: CAISTRPGGSMNTEAFF

V: TRBV10-2
J: TRBJ2-5
D: TRBD2
size: -
DNA: TGCGCCAGCAGGTGGGCTAGCGGGGGAGAGACCCAGTACTTC
CDR3: CASRWASGGETQYF

V: TRBV2
J: TRBJ1-1
D: TRBD1
size: -
DNA: TGTGCCAGCAAGGGGCAGGGGGAGTTCACTGAAGCTTTCTTT
CDR3: CASKGQGEFTEAFF

V: TRBV18
J: TRBJ2-7
D: -
size: few
DNA: TGTGCCAGCTCACCCCCGGCCAGGGACCACGAGCAGTACTTC
CDR3: CASSPPARDHEQYF

V: TRBV5-1
J: TRBJ2-1
D: TRBD2
size: -
DNA: TGCGCCAGCATCCTCCTAGCGGGGGCTGTCAATGAGCAGTTCTTC
CDR3: CASILLAGAVNEQFF

V: TRBV7-9
J: TRBJ1-2
D: TRBD1
size: -
DNA: TGTGCCAGCAGCTCGGACAGGGTCCTTTATTCCGATGGCTACACCTTC
CDR3: CASSSDRVLYSDGYTF

V: TRBV18
J: TRBJ2-5
D: -
size: -
DNA: TGTGCCAGCTCACCGGGTGTCCAAGAGACCCAGTACTTC
CDR3: CASSPGVQETQYF

V: TRBV5-8
J: TRBJ1-1
D: -
size: -
DNA: TGTGCCAGCAGCTGGGGGCAAGCGAACACTGAAGCTTTCTTT
CDR3: CASSWGQANTEAFF

V: TRBV9
J: TRBJ2-7
D: -
size: -
DNA: TGTGCCAGCAGCGCCAGACAGGTTGCCGAGCAGTACTTC
CDR3: CASSARQVAEQYF

V: TRBV5-1
J: TRBJ1-5
D: -
size: -
DNA: TGCGCCAGCAGCTTGGAAGGTGTCAGTAATCAGCCCCAGCATTTT
CDR3: CASSLEGVSNQPQHF

V: TRBV5-1
J: TRBJ1-4
D: TRBD1
size: -
DNA: TGCGCCAGCAGCCGAGGCTACAGGGGGACTAATGAAAAACTGTTTTTT
CDR3: CASSRGYRGTNEKLFF

V: TRBV7-2
J: TRBJ2-5
D: TRBD1
size: -
DNA: TGTGCCAGCAGATACAGACAGGGAGAGACCCAGTACTTC
CDR3: CASRYRQGETQYF

V: TRBV7-3
J: TRBJ1-1
D: -
size: -
DNA: TGTGCCAGCAGCTCCAGGCCGGGGGAGACTGAAGCTTTCTTT
CDR3: CASSSRPGETEAFF

V: TRBV14
J: TRBJ1-1
D: -
size: -
DNA: TGTGCCAGCAGCCGTATTACCCCCCGGGGGGGTAACACTGAAGCTTTCTTT
CDR3: CASSRITPRGGNTEAFF

V: TRBV30
J: TRBJ1-1
D: -
size: -
DNA: TGTGCCTGGAGTACAGTTGGCACTGAAGCTTTCTTT
CDR3: CAWSTVGTEAFF

V: TRBV10-2
J: TRBJ1-2
D: -
size: -
DNA: TGCGCCAGCAGTGAACTTGACCGGGCTGGCTACACCTTC
CDR3: CASSELDRAGYTF

V: TRBV4-1
J: TRBJ2-5
D: TRBD2
size: -
DNA: TGCGCCAGCAGCCAAGATGGGACTAGCGGGGGTCCCCGGACCCAGTACTTC
CDR3: CASSQDGTSGGPRTQYF

V: TRBV9
J: TRBJ1-1
D: TRBD1
size: -
DNA: TGTGCCAGCAGCCCACGGGACAGGTTGAACACTGAAGCTTTCTTT
CDR3: CASSPRDRLNTEAFF

V: TRBV6-4
J: TRBJ1-6
D: TRBD1
size: -
DNA: TGTGCCAGCAGCGCAACCGGGACAGGGATCCCCCTCCACTTT
CDR3: CASSATGTGIPLHF

V: TRBV5-1
J: TRBJ2-3
D: -
size: -
DNA: TGCGCCAGCAGCCCGCACACCTCCACAGATACGCAGTATTTT
CDR3: CASSPHTSTDTQYF

V: TRBV29-1
J: TRBJ2-1
D: TRBD2
size: -
DNA: TGCAGCGGGTCGGGACTAGCGGGCGACAATGAGCAGTTCTTC
CDR3: CSGSGLAGDNEQFF

V: TRBV5-1
J: TRBJ1-1
D: -
size: few
DNA: TGCGCCAGCAGCAAGGGACGGTACATGAACACTGAAGCTTTCTTT
CDR3: CASSKGRYMNTEAFF

V: TRBV7-3
J: TRBJ2-5
D: -
size: -
DNA: TGTGCCAGCAGCTTAGGTGGAGGTGCCGGAGAGACCCAGTACTTC
CDR3: CASSLGGGAGETQYF

V: TRBV6-5
J: TRBJ1-3
D: -
size: -
DNA: TGTGCCAGCAGTTCCTCAGGGAATGGAGGTGGAAACACCATATATTTT
CDR3: CASSSSGNGGGNTIYF

V: TRBV7-2
J: TRBJ2-7
D: TRBD1
size: -
DNA: TGTGCCAGCAGCTTAACCGGGACAGGGGCCGAGCAGTACTTC
CDR3: CASSLTGTGAEQYF

V: TRBV7-9
J: TRBJ1-2
D: TRBD1
size: once
DNA: TGTGCCAGCAGCTTAAAGGACAGGCGGGTTTTTTTAGGCTACACCTTC
CDR3: CASSLKDRRVFLGYTF

V: TRBV30
J: TRBJ1-5
D: TRBD1
size: -
DNA: TGTGCCTACCGAACCGGGGGACAGAATCAGCCCCAGCATTTT
CDR3: CAYRTGGQNQPQHF

V: TRBV19
J: TRBJ2-6
D: -
size: once
DNA: TGTGCCAGTAGTATAATTGAGGCTGGGGCCAACGTCCTGACTTTC
CDR3: CASSIIEAGANVLTF

V: TRBV20-1
J: TRBJ2-7
D: -
size: -
DNA: TGCAGTGCTAGCGTTACCTACGAGCAGTACTTC
CDR3: CSASVTYEQYF

V: TRBV19
J: TRBJ1-2
D: -
size: once
DNA: TGTGCCAGTAGTATCGACAGTAACTATGGCTACACCTTC
CDR3: CASSIDSNYGYTF

V: TRBV27
J: TRBJ2-3
D: TRBD2
size: once
DNA: TGTGCCAGCAGCCAGAAGCGGGGGGATAGAGATACGCAGTATTTT
CDR3: CASSQKRGDRDTQYF

V: TRBV6-1
J: TRBJ1-5
D: -
size: once
DNA: TGTGCCAGCGATATCCCCGGCTTCAATCAGCCCCAGCATTTT
CDR3: CASDIPGFNQPQHF

V: TRBV9
J: TRBJ2-3
D: -
size: -
DNA: TGTGCCAGCAGCGTAGCGCTAGCAGCACGCCCCACAGATACGCAGTATTTT
CDR3: CASSVALAARPTDTQYF

V: TRBV19
J: TRBJ1-4
D: -
size: -
DNA: TGTGCCAGTACCCTGCCTAGGACGGGAGGGGGTGAAAAACTGTTTTTT
CDR3: CASTLPRTGGGEKLFF

V: TRBV6-6
J: TRBJ1-4
D: -
size: -
DNA: TGTGCCAGCAGGGGGGGTAATGAAAAACTGTTTTTT
CDR3: CASRGGNEKLFF

V: TRBV7-3
J: TRBJ2-5
D: -
size: -
DNA: TGTGCCAGCAGCTTAAGCGGGGGCTCCGGAGAAGAGACCCAGTACTTC
CDR3: CASSLSGGSGEETQYF

V: TRBV7-9
J: TRBJ2-5
D: -
size: once
DNA: TGTGCCAGCAGCTTAGGCACCAAGGGCTGGGAGACCCAGTACTTC
CDR3: CASSLGTKGWETQYF

V: TRBV25-1
J: TRBJ1-6
D: -
size: -
DNA: TGTGCCAGCAGTGAGACCGGGTCCTATAATTCACCCCTCCACTTT
CDR3: CASSETGSYNSPLHF

V: TRBV19
J: TRBJ1-3
D: -
size: -
DNA: TGTGCCAGTAGTTCACCGGGTTTATCCCATTCTGGAAACACCATATATTTT
CDR3: CASSSPGLSHSGNTIYF

V: TRBV6-5
J: TRBJ1-1
D: -
size: -
DNA: TGTGCCAGCAGTTACGGTACTGAAGCTTTCTTT
CDR3: CASSYGTEAFF

V: TRBV20-1
J: TRBJ1-2
D: -
size: -
DNA: TGCAGTGCCAACCCATTGGGTGGCTACACCTTC
CDR3: CSANPLGGYTF

V: TRBV7-9
J: TRBJ2-3
D: TRBD2
size: -
DNA: TGTGCCAGCAGCGGCGGACTAGCGGGGCTGGCAGATACGCAGTATTTT
CDR3: CASSGGLAGLADTQYF

V: TRBV19
J: TRBJ1-1
D: TRBD1
size: -
DNA: TGTGCCAGCGCCGGACAGGGCCCCACTGAAGCTTTCTTT
CDR3: CASAGQGPTEAFF

V: TRBV2
J: TRBJ1-6
D: TRBD1
size: -
DNA: TGTGCCAGCAGTCCCTACGGACAGGGAAAGTCACCCCTCCACTTT
CDR3: CASSPYGQGKSPLHF

V: TRBV6-5
J: TRBJ2-7
D: -
size: -
DNA: TGTGCCAGCATTAGCCCTTACTCCTACGAGCAGTACTTC
CDR3: CASISPYSYEQYF